This T cell receptor (beta chain) was profiled in a study (dated by TCRdb to between 2014 and 2017). Study-level background: The study examined whether tumor-infiltrating Tregs in breast cancer are drawn from blood Tregs or arise in situ by conversion from other CD4+ T cell subsets.

Memory CD4+ T cells were isolated as CD4+CD45RO+CD25- cells. In a larger group of roughly 21 breast cancer patients, a single TRBV12-4/TRBJ1-2 rearrangement was sequenced in tumor Tregs and in blood Treg, naive and memory CD4+ cells. Ficoll density gradient centrifugation was used to isolate mononuclear cells from lymph nodes or from approximately 50 ml of peripheral blood. FACS confirmed that the sorted cell populations were more than 90% pure. Libraries were built with multiplex PCR. The sample was run on an Ion Torrent PGM. For the approximately 20-patient analysis, adaptor-ligated barcode primers were used to amplify TRBV12-4/TRBJ1-2 clonotypes. The Ion Personal Genome Machine system was used to sequence TRBV12-4/TRBJ1-2 amplicons from the roughly 23-patient cohort. In the source study's methods: Sequencing data were pooled across the five patients for each of nine subset-tissue groups and compared by unsupervised clustering of TCR gene usage. The Morisita-Horn index, with shared sequences weighted by their contribution to each repertoire, was used to calculate repertoire similarity. TCRdb applied fastp at Q25 and MiXCR to the public reads, then kept only in-frame beta chains. Merged by CDR3 protein, the rows form single entries marked with the most common genes and DNA. These V and J calls are TCRdb output, not the study's own analysis. The sample records approximately 1,300 distinct CDR3 sequences, around a third of which are singletons. Around 10% of the sample is held by the ten biggest clonotypes.

Summary of the overall study and its limitations: Across about 23 patients, around an eighth of tumor Treg TRBV12-4/TRBJ1-2 sequences were shared with naive CD4+ cells, compared with less than 2.3% shared with blood Tregs or memory cells. The TCR alpha and beta sequences of tumor-infiltrating Tregs showed the greatest overlap with tumor naive CD4+ T cells, followed by blood naive CD4+ T cells. The TCR gene usage of tumor memory CD4+ T cells clustered together with blood and lymph node memory CD4+ cells and with lymph node naive CD4+ cells. The validation in the larger cohort was limited to a single TCR beta V-J rearrangement instead of whole repertoires.

From its cysteine to its phenylalanine, the CDR3 spans 13 amino acids. Of all the DNA, just the CDR3 is kept, 39 bases in frame from base 1. V is pared back by 1 base and J by 5 bases, with 8 bases lying between the germline termini. This clonotype is large (0.1 to 1%) in its sample. Its specific antigen is unknown. Base quality data are lacking; no much larger clone is found one base away. The sequence was collected from a female donor with breast cancer. The rearrangement joined TRBV12-3 or TRBV12-4 to TRBJ1-2, with a weak D call of TRBD1 (5 bases match). What was sequenced was memory CD4+ T cells sorted from blood. The cell subset or site label corresponds to: memory CD4+ T cells, CD4+CD45RO+CD25-. The CDR3 protein: CASSLGRQYGYTF. The sequenced DNA: TGTGCCAGCAGTTTAGGCCGACAGTATGGCTACACCTTC.